This TCR beta chain appears in the sequencing data of a study of identical twins. General study findings and limits: Within cord blood, abundant beta clonotypes carried fewer insertions, but memory repertoires showed no such trend. In beta out-of-frame sequences, the excess sharing between twins was weaker.

The germline V gene encodes CDR1 MNHEY and CDR2 SVGEGT. The CDR3 consists of 16 residues. V was clipped by 0 bases and J by 1 base, with 12 bases between them. From the 5' RACE reads, TCRdb called clonotypes with MiXCR, one entry per CDR3 protein. This sample has about 730,000 distinct CDR3 sequences, with approximately 21% found just once. This clonotype was counted a few times. As yet, its antigen is unknown. This sample was also put to use in a study of T cells expressing NK-cell markers.

The sequencing sample was made of PBMCs. The sequence was collected from a woman under 30 in good health. V and J are TRBV6-2 or TRBV6-3 and TRBJ2-5, with no clear D. CDR3: CASSYSLHSLQETQYF. The CDR3 nucleotides read TGTGCCAGCAGTTACTCCTTACACTCTCTCCAAGAGACCCAGTACTTC.